These 13 T cell receptor beta chains originate from one sample sequenced in a study of OX40 agonist ivuxolimab in advanced cancers. TCRdb keeps only in-frame clones here, not all; method: immunoSEQ multiplex PCR. The sample lists 75,000 to 80,000 clones, approximately 93% occurring once. Material: CD4+ or CD8+ T cells sorted from blood, obtained in a trial of the OX40 agonist ivuxolimab. These receptors were taken from an adult with an advanced solid tumor such as melanoma, head and neck, liver or kidney cancer.

The genes are TRBV9 and TRBJ1-1; 8 positions agree with TRBD1. Trimming cost V 4 bases and J 6 bases; bases outside gene matches: 11. From germline, CDR1 is SGDLS and CDR2 YYNGEE. The CDR3 contains 15 residues. The CDR3 region has the DNA TGTGCCAGCAGCCCTGCGGACAGGGCGAGGCCTGAAGCTTTCTTT. Its protein product is CASSPADRARPEAFF.

The J gene is TRBJ2-7, the V gene TRBV7-2; 8 bases are shared with TRBD2. V gave up 5 bases and J gave up 5 bases; unmatched junction bases: 11. Germline CDR1 reads SGHTA; CDR2 reads FQGNSA. This CDR3 region has 15 residues. The CDR3 DNA reads as TGTGCCAGCAGCCTCAGGGGCCGGGAGGGGGACGAGCAGTACTTC. Its protein product is CASSLRGREGDEQYF.

The chain combines TRBV28 with TRBJ2-6, with D maybe TRBD2 (7 bases). The germline CDR1 and CDR2 sequences are MDHEN and SYDVKM. Trimming left V 4 bases short and J 2 bases short, with 12 bases between. The CDR3 has 16 amino acids. The CDR3 reads CASSSGGPAGANVLTF. The CDR3, as DNA: TGTGCCAGCAGTTCGGGGGGCCCGGCTGGGGCCAACGTCCTGACTTTC.

This chain connects TRBV6-5 to TRBJ1-1; the D is unclear. This CDR3 is built from 14 residues. Looked up from germline, CDR1 is MNHEY and CDR2 is SVGAGI. The V end was cut by 7 bases, the J end by 0 bases, with 12 bases between. CDR3 amino acids: CASKTDGVNTEAFF. The CDR3 bases are TGTGCCAGCAAAACGGACGGAGTGAACACTGAAGCTTTCTTT.

The chain has TRBV7-9 and TRBJ2-1; D may be TRBD1 (5 bases). CDR1 is SEHNR and CDR2 is FQNEAQ in the germline V gene (reference sequence). The CDR3 totals 16 residues. The V end was cut by 5 bases, the J end by 0 bases, with 14 bases between. CDR3 protein: CASSDDGHRSYNEQFF. The CDR3 nucleotides are TGTGCCAGCAGCGACGACGGACACCGCTCCTACAATGAGCAGTTCTTC.

This chain links TRBV4-1 with TRBJ2-1; D is ambiguous. Germline values: CDR1 MGHRA, CDR2 YSYEKL. V dropped 0 bases and J dropped 4 bases, with 10 bases sitting between them. This CDR3 contains 15 residues. In nucleotides, the CDR3 is TGCGCCAGCAGCCAAGAGGAGACACAGTACAATGAGCAGTTCTTC. Its protein product is CASSQEETQYNEQFF.

The rearrangement uses TRBV7-9 and TRBJ2-1, with TRBD1 matching 8 bases. The germline V gene has CDR1 SEHNR and CDR2 FQNEAQ (reference sequence). V gave up 5 bases and J gave up 5 bases; unmatched junction bases: 8. The CDR3 totals 15 residues. The CDR3 reads CASSPGQGVHNEQFF. DNA for the CDR3: TGTGCCAGCAGCCCCGGACAGGGTGTCCACAATGAGCAGTTCTTC.

This clone is medium-sized (0.01 to 0.1%). The genes are TRBV11-3 and TRBJ1-4, with D perhaps TRBD1 (6 bases). The CDR3 extends over 13 amino acids. With 0 bases removed from V and 10 bases from J, the gap between germline ends came to 9 bases. From germline, CDR1 is SGHNT and CDR2 YENEEA. This CDR3 is CASSLEEGGKLFF. The DNA of the CDR3 is TGTGCCAGCAGCTTAGAGGAAGGGGGAAAACTGTTTTTT.

The rearrangement links TRBV7-2 to TRBJ1-2; a weak D match, TRBD1 (5 bases). Germline loops: CDR1 SGHTA, CDR2 FQGNSA. Trimming took 3 bases from V and 0 from J, leaving 11 bases between them. This CDR3 contains 15 residues. Here the CDR3 reads CASSFATATNYGYTF. Here the CDR3 DNA reads TGTGCCAGCAGCTTCGCGACAGCAACTAACTATGGCTACACCTTC.

This sequence joins TRBV7-2 and TRBJ1-1; D might be TRBD1 (5 bases). CDR1 and CDR2 (germline): SGHTA, FQGNSA. V lost 2 bases, J lost 0 bases, and 10 bases lay in between. CDR3 length equals 15 residues. The CDR3 region has the DNA TGTGCCAGCAGCTTACCCCAGGGCATGAACACTGAAGCTTTCTTT. Amino acid sequence: CASSLPQGMNTEAFF.

This clone was seen once. The chain has TRBV11-2 and TRBJ2-7; D remains unclear. The CDR3 sequence is 15 residues long. Germline lookup yields CDR1 SGHAT and CDR2 FQNNGV. Trimming removed 0 bases at V and 1 base at J, with 10 bases between. The chain's CDR3 is CASSLDRGSSYEQYF. In nucleotides, the CDR3 is TGTGCCAGCAGCTTAGATCGTGGCAGTTCCTACGAGCAGTACTTC.

The chain carries TRBV18 and TRBJ2-7; weak D call: TRBD1 (5 bases). V lost 3 bases to trimming and J lost 3 bases, with 9 bases between them. CDR1 and CDR2 (germline): KGHSH, LQKENI. The CDR3 has 13 amino acids. DNA of the CDR3: TGTGCCAGCTCACCGACAAGGGGCTACGAGCAGTACTTC. As protein: CASSPTRGYEQYF.

The chain joins TRBV11-2 to TRBJ2-5; 11 bases are shared with TRBD2. Per the germline V gene, CDR1 is SGHAT and CDR2 is FQNNGV. The CDR3 covers 16 residues. Unmatched junction bases numbered 10, after V lost 6 bases and J lost 4 bases. The CDR3 loop is CASSPGLAGGVETQYF. CDR3 coding DNA: TGTGCCAGCAGTCCCGGGTTAGCGGGGGGGGTAGAGACCCAGTACTTC.